The sequence of this TCR beta chain was determined in a study of cytomegalovirus exposure and HLA in healthy donors. Study outcomes and limitations: The tendency of first-cohort TCR clusters to co-occur in the 120 or so validation repertoires emerged from a later analysis. The classifier reportedly diagnosed cytomegalovirus status with high sensitivity and specificity.

Concerning this clone itself: Its antigen is not known.

Sequenced by immunoSEQ multiplex PCR; TCRdb stores in-frame clones only, minus some. The sample lists about 110,000 clones; 85% to 90% were seen once. This TCR was recovered from a woman younger than 45 in good health and CMV-seropositive. The sample was PBMCs.

CDR3 amino acids: CASSRKTGTGTYEQYF. The CDR3 DNA reads as TGTGCCAGCTCACGAAAGACCGGGACAGGGACCTACGAGCAGTACTTC. The rearrangement links TRBV18 to TRBJ2-7; 9 positions match TRBD1. This CDR3 spans 16 amino acids. V trimming: 4 bases; J trimming: 2 bases; junction bases outside the gene matches: 9. Germline CDR1 is KGHSH and CDR2 is LQKENI. Complete variable domain (other parts from reference TRBV18 and TRBJ2-7): NAGVMQNPRHLVRRRGQEARLRCSPMKGHSHVYWYRQLPEEGLKFMVYLQKENIIDESGMPKERFSAEFPKEGPSILRIQQVVRGDSAAYFCASSRKTGTGTYEQYFGPGTRLTVT.